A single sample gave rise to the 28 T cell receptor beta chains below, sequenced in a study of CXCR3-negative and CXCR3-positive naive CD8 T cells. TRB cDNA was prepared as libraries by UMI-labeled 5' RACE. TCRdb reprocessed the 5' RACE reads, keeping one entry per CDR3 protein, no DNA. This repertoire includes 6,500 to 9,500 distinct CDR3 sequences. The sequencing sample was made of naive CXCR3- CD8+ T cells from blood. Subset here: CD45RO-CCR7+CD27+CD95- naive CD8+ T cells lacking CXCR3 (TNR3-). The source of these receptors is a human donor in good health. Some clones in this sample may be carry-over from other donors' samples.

CDR3 loop: CASSQDRQGAFF. V usage is TRBV4-2 and J usage is TRBJ1-1; TCRdb's D call, TRBD1, is unchecked because there is no DNA. Looked up from germline, CDR1 is LGHNA and CDR2 is YNFKEQ. The CDR3 has 12 amino acids.

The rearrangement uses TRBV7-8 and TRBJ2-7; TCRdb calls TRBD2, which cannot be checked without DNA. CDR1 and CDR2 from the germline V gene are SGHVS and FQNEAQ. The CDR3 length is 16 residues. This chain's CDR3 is CASSLGGLAGVYEQYF.

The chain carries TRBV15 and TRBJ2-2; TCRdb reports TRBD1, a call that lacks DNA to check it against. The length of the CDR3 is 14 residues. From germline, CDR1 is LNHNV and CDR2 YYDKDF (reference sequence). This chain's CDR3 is CATGTGVAAGELFF.

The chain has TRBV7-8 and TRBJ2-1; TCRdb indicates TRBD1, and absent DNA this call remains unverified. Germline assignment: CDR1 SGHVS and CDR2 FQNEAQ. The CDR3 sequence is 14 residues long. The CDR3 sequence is CASSFNPPPSEQFF. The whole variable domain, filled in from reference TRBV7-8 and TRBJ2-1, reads GAGVSQSPRYKVAKRGQDVALRCDPISGHVSLFWYQQALGQGPEFLTYFQNEAQLDKSGLPSDRFFAERPEGSVSTLKIQRTQQEDSAVYLCASSFNPPPSEQFFGPGTRLTVL.

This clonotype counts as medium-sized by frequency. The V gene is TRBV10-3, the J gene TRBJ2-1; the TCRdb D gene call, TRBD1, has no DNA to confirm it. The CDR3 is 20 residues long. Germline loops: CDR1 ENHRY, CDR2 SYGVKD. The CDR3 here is CAISEIGGRTSDSSYNEQFF.

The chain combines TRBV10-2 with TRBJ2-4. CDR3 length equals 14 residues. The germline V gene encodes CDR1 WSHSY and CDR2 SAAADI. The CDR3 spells CASSKTSAKNIQYF.

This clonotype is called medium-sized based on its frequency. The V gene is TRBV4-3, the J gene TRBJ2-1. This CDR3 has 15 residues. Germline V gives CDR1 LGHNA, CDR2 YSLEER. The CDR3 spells CASSQAEELYNEQFF.

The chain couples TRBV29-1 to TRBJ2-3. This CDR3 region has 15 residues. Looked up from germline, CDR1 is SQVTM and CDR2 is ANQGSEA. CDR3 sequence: CSVEVIAAGTDTQYF.

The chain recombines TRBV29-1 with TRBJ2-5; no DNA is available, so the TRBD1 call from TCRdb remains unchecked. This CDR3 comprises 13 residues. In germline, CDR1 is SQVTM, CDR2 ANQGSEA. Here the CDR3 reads CSARQGFQETQYF. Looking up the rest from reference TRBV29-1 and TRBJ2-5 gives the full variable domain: SAVISQKPSRDICQRGTSLTIQCQVDSQVTMMFWYRQQPGQSLTLIATANQGSEATYESGFVIDKFPISRPNLTFSTLTVSNMSPEDSSIYLCSARQGFQETQYFGPGTRLLVL.

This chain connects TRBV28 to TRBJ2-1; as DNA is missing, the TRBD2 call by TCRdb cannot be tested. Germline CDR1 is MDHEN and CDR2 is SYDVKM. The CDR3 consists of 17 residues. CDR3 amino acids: CASSYPEGGLSYNEQFF.

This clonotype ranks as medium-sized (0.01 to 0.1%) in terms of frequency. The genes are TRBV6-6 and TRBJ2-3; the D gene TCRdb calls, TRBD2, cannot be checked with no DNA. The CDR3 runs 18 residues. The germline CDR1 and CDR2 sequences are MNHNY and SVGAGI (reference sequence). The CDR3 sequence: CASSYGDLAGESTDTQYF.

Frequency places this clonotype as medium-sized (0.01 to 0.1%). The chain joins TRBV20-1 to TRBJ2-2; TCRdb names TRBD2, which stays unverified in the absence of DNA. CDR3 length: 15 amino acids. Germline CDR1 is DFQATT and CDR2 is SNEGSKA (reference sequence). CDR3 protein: CSARLSGWDTGELFF.

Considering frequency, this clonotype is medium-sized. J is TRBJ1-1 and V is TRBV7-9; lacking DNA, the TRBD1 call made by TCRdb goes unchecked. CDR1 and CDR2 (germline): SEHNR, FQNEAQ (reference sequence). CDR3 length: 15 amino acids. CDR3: CASSLGPGRGTEAFF.

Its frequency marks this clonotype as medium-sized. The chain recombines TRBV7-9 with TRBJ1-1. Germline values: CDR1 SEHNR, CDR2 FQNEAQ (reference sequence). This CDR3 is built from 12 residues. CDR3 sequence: CASSLGTSEAFF.

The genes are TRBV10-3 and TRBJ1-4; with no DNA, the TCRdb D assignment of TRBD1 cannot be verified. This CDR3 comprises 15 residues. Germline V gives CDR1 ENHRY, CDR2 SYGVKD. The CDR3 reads CAISAAGTENEKLFF.

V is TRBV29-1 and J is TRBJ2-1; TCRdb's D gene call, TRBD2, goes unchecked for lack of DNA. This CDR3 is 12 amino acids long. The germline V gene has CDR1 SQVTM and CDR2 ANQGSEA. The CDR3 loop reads CSVEPSSNEQFF.

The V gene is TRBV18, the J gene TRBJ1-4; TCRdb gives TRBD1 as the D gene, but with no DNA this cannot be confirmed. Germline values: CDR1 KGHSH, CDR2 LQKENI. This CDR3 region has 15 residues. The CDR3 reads CASSYGTALNEKLFF.

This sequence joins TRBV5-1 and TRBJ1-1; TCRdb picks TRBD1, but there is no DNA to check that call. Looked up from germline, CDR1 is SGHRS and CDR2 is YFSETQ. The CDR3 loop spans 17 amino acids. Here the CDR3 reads CASSLALGGDGSTEAFF. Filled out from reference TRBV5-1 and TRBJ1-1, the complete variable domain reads KAGVTQTPRYLIKTRGQQVTLSCSPISGHRSVSWYQQTPGQGLQFLFEYFSETQRNKGNFPGRFSGRQFSNSRSEMNVSTLELGDSALYLCASSLALGGDGSTEAFFGQGTRLTVV.

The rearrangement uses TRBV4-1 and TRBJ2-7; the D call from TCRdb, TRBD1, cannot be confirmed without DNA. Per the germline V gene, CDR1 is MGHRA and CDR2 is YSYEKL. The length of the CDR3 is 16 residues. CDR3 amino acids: CASSQITGTGFHEQYF.

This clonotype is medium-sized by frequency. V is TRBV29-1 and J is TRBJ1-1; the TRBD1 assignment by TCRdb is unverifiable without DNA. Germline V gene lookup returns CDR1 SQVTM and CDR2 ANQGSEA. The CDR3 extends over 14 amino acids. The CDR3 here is CSVTQDRAVTEAFF.

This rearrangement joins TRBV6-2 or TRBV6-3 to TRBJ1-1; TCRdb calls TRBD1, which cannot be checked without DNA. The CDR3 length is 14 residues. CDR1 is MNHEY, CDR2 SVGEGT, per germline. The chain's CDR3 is CASSFGQGNTEAFF.

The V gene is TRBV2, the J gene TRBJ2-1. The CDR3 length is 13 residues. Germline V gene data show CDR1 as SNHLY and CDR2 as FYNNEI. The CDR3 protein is CASSEAPWNEQFF.

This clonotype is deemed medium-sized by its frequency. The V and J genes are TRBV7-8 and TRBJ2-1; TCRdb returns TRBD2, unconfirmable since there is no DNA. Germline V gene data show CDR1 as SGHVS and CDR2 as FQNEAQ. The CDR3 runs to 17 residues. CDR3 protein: CASSSGLAGSNYNEQFF.

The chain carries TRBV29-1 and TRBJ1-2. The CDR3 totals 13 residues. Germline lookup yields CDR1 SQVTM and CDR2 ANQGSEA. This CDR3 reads CSVVTGQDYGYTF.

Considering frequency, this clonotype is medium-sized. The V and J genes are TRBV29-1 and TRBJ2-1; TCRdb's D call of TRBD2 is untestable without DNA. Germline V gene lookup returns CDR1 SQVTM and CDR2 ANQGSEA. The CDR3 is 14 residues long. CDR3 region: CSTTSGTVYNEQFF.

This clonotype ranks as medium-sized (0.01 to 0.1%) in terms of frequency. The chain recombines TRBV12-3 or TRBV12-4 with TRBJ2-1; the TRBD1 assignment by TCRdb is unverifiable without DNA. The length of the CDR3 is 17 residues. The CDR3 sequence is CASSLVTGTSTSLEQFF.

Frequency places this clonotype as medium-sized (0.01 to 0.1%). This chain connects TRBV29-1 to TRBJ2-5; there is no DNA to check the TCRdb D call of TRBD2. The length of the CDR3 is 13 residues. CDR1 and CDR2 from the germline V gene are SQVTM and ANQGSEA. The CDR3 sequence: CSHLIAGQETQYF. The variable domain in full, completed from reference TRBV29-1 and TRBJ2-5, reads SAVISQKPSRDICQRGTSLTIQCQVDSQVTMMFWYRQQPGQSLTLIATANQGSEATYESGFVIDKFPISRPNLTFSTLTVSNMSPEDSSIYLCSHLIAGQETQYFGPGTRLLVL.

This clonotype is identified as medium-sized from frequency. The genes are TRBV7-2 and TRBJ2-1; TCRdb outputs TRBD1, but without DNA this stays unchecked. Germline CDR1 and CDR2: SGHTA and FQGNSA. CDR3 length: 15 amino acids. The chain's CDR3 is CASSDSRVPYNEQFF.